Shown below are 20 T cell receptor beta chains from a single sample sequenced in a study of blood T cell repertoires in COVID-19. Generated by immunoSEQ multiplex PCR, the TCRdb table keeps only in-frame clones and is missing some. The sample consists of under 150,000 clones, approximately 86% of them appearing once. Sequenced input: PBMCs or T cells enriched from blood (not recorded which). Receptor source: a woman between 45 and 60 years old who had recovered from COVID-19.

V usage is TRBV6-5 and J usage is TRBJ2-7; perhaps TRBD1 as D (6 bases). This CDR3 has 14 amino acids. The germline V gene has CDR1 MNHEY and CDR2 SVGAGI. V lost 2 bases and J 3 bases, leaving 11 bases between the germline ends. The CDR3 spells CASSYGQGSYEQYF. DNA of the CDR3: TGTGCCAGCAGTTACGGCCAGGGGAGCTACGAGCAGTACTTC.

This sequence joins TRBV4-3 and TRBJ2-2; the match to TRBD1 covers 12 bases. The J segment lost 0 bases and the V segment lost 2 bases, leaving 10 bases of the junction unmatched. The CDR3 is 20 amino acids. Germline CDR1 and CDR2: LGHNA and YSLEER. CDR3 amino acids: CASSQNLGQGAFANTGELFF. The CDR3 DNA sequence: TGCGCCAGCAGCCAAAACCTGGGACAGGGGGCATTCGCGAACACCGGGGAGCTGTTTTTT.

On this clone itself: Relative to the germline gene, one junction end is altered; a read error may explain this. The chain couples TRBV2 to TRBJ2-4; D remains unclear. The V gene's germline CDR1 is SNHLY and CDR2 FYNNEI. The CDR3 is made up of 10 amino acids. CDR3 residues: CASSEGHLNF. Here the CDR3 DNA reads TGTGCCAGCAGTGAAGGACACCTGAACTTC. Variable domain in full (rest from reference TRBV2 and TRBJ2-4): EPEVTQTPSHQVTQMGQEVILRCVPISNHLYFYWYRQILGQKVEFLVSFYNNEISEKSEIFDDQFSVERPDGSNFTLKIRSTKLEDSAMYFCASSEGHLNFGAGTRLSVL.

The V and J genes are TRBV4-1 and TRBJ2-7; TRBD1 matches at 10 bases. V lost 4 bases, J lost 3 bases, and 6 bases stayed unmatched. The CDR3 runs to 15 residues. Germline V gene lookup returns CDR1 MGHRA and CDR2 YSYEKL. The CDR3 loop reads CASSRGTGEGYEQYF. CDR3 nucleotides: TGCGCCAGCAGCCGTGGGACAGGGGAGGGCTACGAGCAGTACTTC.

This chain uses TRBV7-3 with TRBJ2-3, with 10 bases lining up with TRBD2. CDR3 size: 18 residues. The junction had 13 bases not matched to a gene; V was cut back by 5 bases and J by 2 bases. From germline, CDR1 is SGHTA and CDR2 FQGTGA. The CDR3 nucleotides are TGTGCCAGCAGCCCATCCTTCGGAGGACTAGCGGTCACAGATACGCAGTATTTT. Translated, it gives CASSPSFGGLAVTDTQYF.

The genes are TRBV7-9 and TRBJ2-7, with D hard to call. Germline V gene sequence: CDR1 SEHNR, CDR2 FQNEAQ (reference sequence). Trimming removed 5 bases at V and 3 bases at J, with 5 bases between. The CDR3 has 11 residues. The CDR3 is CASSPNYEQYF. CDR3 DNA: TGTGCCAGCAGCCCCAACTACGAGCAGTACTTC.

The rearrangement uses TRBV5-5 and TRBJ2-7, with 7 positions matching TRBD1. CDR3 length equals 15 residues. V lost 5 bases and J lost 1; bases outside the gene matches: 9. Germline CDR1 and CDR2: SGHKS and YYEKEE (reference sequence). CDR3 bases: TGTGCCAGCAGGCCCAGACAGGGCGGTTCCTACGAGCAGTACTTC. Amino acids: CASRPRQGGSYEQYF.

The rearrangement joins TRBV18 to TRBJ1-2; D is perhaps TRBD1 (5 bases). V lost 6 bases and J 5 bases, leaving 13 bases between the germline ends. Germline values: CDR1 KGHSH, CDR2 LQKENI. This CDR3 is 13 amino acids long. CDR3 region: CASSTNQGYGYTF. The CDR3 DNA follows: TGTGCCAGCTCTACTAATCAGGGATATGGCTACACCTTC. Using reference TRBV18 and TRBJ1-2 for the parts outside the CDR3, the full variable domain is NAGVMQNPRHLVRRRGQEARLRCSPMKGHSHVYWYRQLPEEGLKFMVYLQKENIIDESGMPKERFSAEFPKEGPSILRIQQVVRGDSAAYFCASSTNQGYGYTFGSGTRLTVV.

The CDR3 protein is CSASPLEPSYGYTF. In nucleotides, the CDR3 is TGCAGTGCTAGTCCCCTGGAGCCCAGCTATGGCTACACCTTC. The chain joins TRBV20-1 to TRBJ1-2; no definite D call. The CDR3 consists of 14 residues. Trimming pared 3 bases from V and 4 bases from J, leaving 15 bases between. Germline-derived CDR1 and CDR2 are DFQATT and SNEGSKA (reference sequence).

CDR3: CASGLGVSNQPQHF. CDR3 sequence (DNA): TGTGCCAGCGGACTTGGAGTCAGCAATCAGCCCCAGCATTTT. The J gene is TRBJ1-5, the V gene TRBV6-5; D not certain. Deletions cut 8 bases from V and 1 base from J, with 12 bases between. CDR1 is MNHEY, CDR2 SVGAGI, per germline. This CDR3 has 14 amino acids.

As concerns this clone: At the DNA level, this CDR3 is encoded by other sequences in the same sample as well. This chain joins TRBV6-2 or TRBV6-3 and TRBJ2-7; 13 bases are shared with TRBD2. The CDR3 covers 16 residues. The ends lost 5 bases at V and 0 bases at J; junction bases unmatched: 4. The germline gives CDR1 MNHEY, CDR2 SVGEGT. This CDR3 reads CASSPGLAGFSYEQYF. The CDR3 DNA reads TGTGCCAGCAGTCCGGGACTAGCGGGGTTCTCCTACGAGCAGTACTTC.

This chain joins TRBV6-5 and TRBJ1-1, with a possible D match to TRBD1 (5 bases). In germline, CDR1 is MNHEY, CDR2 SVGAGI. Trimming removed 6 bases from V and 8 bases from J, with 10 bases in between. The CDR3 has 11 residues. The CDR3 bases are TGTGCCAGCAGAGTTCAGGGAGAAGCTTTCTTT. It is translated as CASRVQGEAFF.

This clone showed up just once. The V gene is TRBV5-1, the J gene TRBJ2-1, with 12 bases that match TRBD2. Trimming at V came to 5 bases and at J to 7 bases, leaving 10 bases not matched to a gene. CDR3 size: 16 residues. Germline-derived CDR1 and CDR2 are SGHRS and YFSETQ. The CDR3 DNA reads TGCGCCAGCAGGGATACTAGCGGGGGGACCTTGAATGAGCAGTTCTTC. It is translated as CASRDTSGGTLNEQFF.

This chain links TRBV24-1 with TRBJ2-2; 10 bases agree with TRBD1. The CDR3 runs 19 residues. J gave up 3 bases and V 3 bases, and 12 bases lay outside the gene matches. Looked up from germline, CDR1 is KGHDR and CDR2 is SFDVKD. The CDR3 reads CATSDQGAFGTGDTGELFF. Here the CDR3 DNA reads TGTGCCACCAGTGATCAGGGTGCGTTTGGGACAGGGGACACCGGGGAGCTGTTTTTT.

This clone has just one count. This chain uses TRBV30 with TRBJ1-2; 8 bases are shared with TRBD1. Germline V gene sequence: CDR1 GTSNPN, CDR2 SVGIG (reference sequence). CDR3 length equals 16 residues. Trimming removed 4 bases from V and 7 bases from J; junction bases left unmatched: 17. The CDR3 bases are TGTGCCTGGAACCCAGGGACAGGTCCGATGAATGGTGGCTACACCTTC. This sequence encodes CAWNPGTGPMNGGYTF.

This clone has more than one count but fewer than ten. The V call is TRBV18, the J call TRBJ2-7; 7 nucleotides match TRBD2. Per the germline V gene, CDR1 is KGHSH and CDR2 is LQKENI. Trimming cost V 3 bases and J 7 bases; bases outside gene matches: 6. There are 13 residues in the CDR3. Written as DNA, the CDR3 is TGTGCCAGCTCACCTGGGACTATGGGGGAGCAGTACTTC. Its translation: CASSPGTMGEQYF. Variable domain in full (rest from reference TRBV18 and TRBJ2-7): NAGVMQNPRHLVRRRGQEARLRCSPMKGHSHVYWYRQLPEEGLKFMVYLQKENIIDESGMPKERFSAEFPKEGPSILRIQQVVRGDSAAYFCASSPGTMGEQYFGPGTRLTVT.

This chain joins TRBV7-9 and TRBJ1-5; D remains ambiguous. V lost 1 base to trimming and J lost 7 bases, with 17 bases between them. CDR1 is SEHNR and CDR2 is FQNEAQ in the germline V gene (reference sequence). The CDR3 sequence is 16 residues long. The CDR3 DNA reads TGTGCCAGCAGCTTAGAGTCAGTAGGGAGTGGGCAGCCCCAGCATTTT. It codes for CASSLESVGSGQPQHF.

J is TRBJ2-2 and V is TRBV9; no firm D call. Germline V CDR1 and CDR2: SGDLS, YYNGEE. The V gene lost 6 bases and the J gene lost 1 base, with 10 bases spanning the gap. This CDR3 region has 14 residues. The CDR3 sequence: CASKYRENTGELFF. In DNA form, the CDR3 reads TGTGCCAGCAAATACAGAGAGAACACCGGGGAGCTGTTTTTT.

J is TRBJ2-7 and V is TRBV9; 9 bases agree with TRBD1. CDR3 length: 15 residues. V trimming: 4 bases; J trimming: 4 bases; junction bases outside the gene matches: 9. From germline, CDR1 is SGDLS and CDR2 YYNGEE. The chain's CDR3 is CASSSPGQGAYEQYF. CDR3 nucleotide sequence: TGTGCCAGCAGCTCCCCGGGACAGGGTGCGTACGAGCAGTACTTC.

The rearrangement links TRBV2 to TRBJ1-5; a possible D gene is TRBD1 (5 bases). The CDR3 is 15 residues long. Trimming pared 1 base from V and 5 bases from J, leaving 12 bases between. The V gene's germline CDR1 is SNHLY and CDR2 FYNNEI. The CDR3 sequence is CASSEEAGSHQPQHF. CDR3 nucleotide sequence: TGTGCCAGCAGTGAAGAGGCAGGGTCACATCAGCCCCAGCATTTT.